This record concerns one TCR beta chain sequence. No antigen is known for it. Germline CDR1 ENHRY, CDR2 SYGVKD. This CDR3 is 12 amino acids long. V dropped 8 bases and J dropped 4 bases, with 9 bases sitting between them. The entirety of the isolated RNA underwent reverse transcription, so expressed TCRB transcripts were sequenced. Profiling relied on immunoSEQ multiplex PCR, and the TCRdb table lists in-frame clones only, not all of them. The data contain nearly 700,000 clones, about an eighth of them singletons. The sample belongs to a study of beta chain features in type 1 diabetes. Study-wide results and limits: Shortening of TCRB CDR3s, moderate but significant, appeared in all four CD4+ subsets of Type 1 diabetes patients. VDJ junctions in type 1 diabetes patients carried more deletions and fewer insertions.

Source material: naive CD4+ T cells from blood. The clonotype was recovered from a young man with type 1 diabetes. The chain uses TRBV10-3 and TRBJ1-3; D is unresolved. CDR3 residues: CAIGGHGNTIYF. The CDR3 DNA follows: TGTGCCATCGGTGGGCACGGAAACACCATATATTTT.